Below, 18 T cell receptor beta chains from the same sample are listed, as sequenced in a study of blood T cell repertoires in COVID-19 (TCRdb year 2020). Library method: the immunoSEQ multiplex PCR assay. This is the immuneACCESS table as TCRdb keeps it, with only in-frame sequences that have V and J called. A part of the clones is gone; compared with another copy, unresolved V genes explain less than half, and the rest is unexplained. Here the sample has roughly 250,000 clones; around 88% occur a single time. The ten top clones hold roughly 3.3% of the sample. Sequenced material: PBMCs or T cells enriched from blood (not recorded which). Every receptor here comes from a middle-aged woman with acute COVID-19.

The chain has TRBV9 and TRBJ2-1, with D tentatively TRBD2 (6 bases). Trimming took off 1 base at V and 10 bases at J, with 18 bases between the two ends. CDR3 length equals 15 residues. Germline assignment: CDR1 SGDLS and CDR2 YYNGEE. The CDR3 region is CASSVRASALPEQFF. In DNA, the CDR3 is TGTGCCAGCAGCGTACGTGCTAGCGCCTTACCGGAGCAGTTCTTC.

This chain uses TRBV5-1 with TRBJ2-1; D may be TRBD1 (7 bases). The CDR3 covers 17 residues. From germline, CDR1 is SGHRS and CDR2 YFSETQ. The V end was cut by 3 bases, the J end by 0 bases, with 16 bases between. The chain's CDR3 is CASSSNHQGGSYNEQFF. The CDR3, as DNA: TGCGCCAGCAGCTCGAACCACCAGGGGGGCTCCTACAATGAGCAGTTCTTC.

V gene TRBV7-3 combines with J gene TRBJ2-1; TRBD1 matches 9 bases. The ends lost 0 bases at V and 4 bases at J; junction bases unmatched: 1. The CDR3 length is 15 residues. Per the germline V gene, CDR1 is SGHTA and CDR2 is FQGTGA. The CDR3 sequence: CASSLTGQGYNEQFF. The CDR3 coding sequence is TGTGCCAGCAGCTTAACGGGACAGGGATACAATGAGCAGTTCTTC.

The rearrangement links TRBV11-2 to TRBJ1-4, with 8 bases aligning to TRBD1. The germline gives CDR1 SGHAT, CDR2 FQNNGV. The junction had 8 bases not matched to a gene; V was cut back by 4 bases and J by 10 bases. This CDR3 region has 14 residues. CDR3 sequence: CASSYDRGGGKLFF. The CDR3 DNA reads as TGTGCCAGCAGCTACGACAGGGGAGGGGGAAAACTGTTTTTT.

The chain employs TRBV5-1 and TRBJ2-7, with 7 bases lining up with TRBD2. Germline-derived CDR1 and CDR2 are SGHRS and YFSETQ. The CDR3 is made up of 14 amino acids. Trimming removed 0 bases from V and 3 bases from J; junction bases left unmatched: 3. DNA of the CDR3: TGCGCCAGCAGCTTGGCTACTAGCGACTACGAGCAGTACTTC. As protein: CASSLATSDYEQYF.

This chain joins TRBV2 and TRBJ2-3; the match to TRBD1 covers 10 bases. This CDR3 comprises 17 residues. The J segment lost 6 bases and the V segment lost 2 bases, leaving 11 bases of the junction unmatched. Per germline, CDR1 SNHLY and CDR2 FYNNEI. CDR3 in amino acids: CASSESPPGQGTDTQYF. In nucleotides, the CDR3 is TGTGCCAGCAGTGAAAGCCCGCCGGGACAGGGGACGGATACGCAGTATTTT. Variable domain in full (rest from reference TRBV2 and TRBJ2-3): EPEVTQTPSHQVTQMGQEVILRCVPISNHLYFYWYRQILGQKVEFLVSFYNNEISEKSEIFDDQFSVERPDGSNFTLKIRSTKLEDSAMYFCASSESPPGQGTDTQYFGPGTRLTVL.

J is TRBJ2-7 and V is TRBV29-1; D not resolved. CDR1 is SQVTM and CDR2 is ANQGSEA in the germline V gene. Trimming stripped 4 bases from V and 6 bases from J, with 10 bases between. The CDR3 runs 11 residues. The CDR3 reads CSVVFLGEQYF. CDR3 sequence (DNA): TGCAGCGTTGTGTTTCTAGGCGAGCAGTACTTC.

V gene TRBV5-1 combines with J gene TRBJ2-7, with D possibly matching TRBD2 (6 bases). CDR1 and CDR2 from the germline V gene are SGHRS and YFSETQ. The length of the CDR3 is 15 residues. The V end was cut by 0 bases, the J end by 2 bases, with 12 bases between. The CDR3 coding sequence is TGCGCCAGCAGCTTGGAGGGGCGGGGCCCCTACGAGCAGTACTTC. It is translated as CASSLEGRGPYEQYF.

The CDR3 coding sequence is TGTGCCAGCAGCTTGGTTCCGGGACAGGGGGCAGGTAGCACTGAAGCTTTCTTT. This gives the protein CASSLVPGQGAGSTEAFF. This chain connects TRBV5-6 to TRBJ1-1; TRBD1 matches 12 bases. Germline V gene sequence: CDR1 SGHDT, CDR2 YYEEEE. This CDR3 region has 18 residues. V dropped 0 bases and J dropped 4; count of bases not matched to a gene: 10.

The genes are TRBV14 and TRBJ1-6; 9 bases align to TRBD1. CDR1 and CDR2 from the germline V gene are SGHDN and FVKESK. The CDR3 spans 22 residues. V gave up 0 bases and J gave up 10 bases; unmatched junction bases: 25. The CDR3 DNA reads as TGTGCCAGCAGCCAAGACTATCCGTTGGGACAGGGAAGGAGGGGTGTGGGATCACCCCTCCACTTT. As protein: CASSQDYPLGQGRRGVGSPLHF. The variable domain in full, with the rest retrieved from reference TRBV14 and TRBJ1-6, is EAGVTQFPSHSVIEKGQTVTLRCDPISGHDNLYWYRRVMGKEIKFLLHFVKESKQDESGMPNNRFLAERTGGTYSTLKVQPAELEDSGVYFCASSQDYPLGQGRRGVGSPLHFGNGTRLTVT.

V is TRBV5-6 and J is TRBJ2-5; 7 positions agree with TRBD2. This CDR3 spans 17 amino acids. V lost 4 bases and J lost 2; bases outside the gene matches: 14. In germline, CDR1 is SGHDT, CDR2 YYEEEE. DNA for the CDR3: TGTGCCAGCAGCCTTTTGGGGGTGGCTAGCGGACAAGAGACCCAGTACTTC. Translated, it gives CASSLLGVASGQETQYF.

The genes are TRBV5-1 and TRBJ1-1, with 8 bases aligning to TRBD1. This CDR3 is 15 amino acids long. The ends lost 3 bases at V and 6 bases at J; junction bases unmatched: 10. CDR1 SGHRS and CDR2 YFSETQ come from the germline V gene. The CDR3 nucleotides read TGCGCCAGCAGCTCCGGACAGGGTGGCGTTTCTGAAGCTTTCTTT. It yields the protein CASSSGQGGVSEAFF.

This clone was observed a single time. The chain is built from TRBV6-5 and TRBJ1-6; 10 bases are a match to TRBD1. Germline V gives CDR1 MNHEY, CDR2 SVGAGI. This CDR3 has 15 residues. Trimming took 6 bases from V and 10 from J; bases not matched to a gene: 9. CDR3 in DNA: TGTGCCAGCAGAAACGACGGGACAGGGGACTCACCCCTCCACTTT. Protein: CASRNDGTGDSPLHF.

The chain employs TRBV6-5 and TRBJ1-3, with a possible D match to TRBD1 (5 bases). The CDR3 spans 14 residues. V lost 3 bases and J 4 bases, leaving 10 bases between the germline ends. Per germline, CDR1 MNHEY and CDR2 SVGAGI. CDR3 nucleotide sequence: TGTGCCAGCAGTTATTCGGGGGTCGGAAACACCATATATTTT. Translating gives CASSYSGVGNTIYF.

This chain uses TRBV11-2 with TRBJ2-5; 7 positions agree with TRBD2. Germline V gene lookup returns CDR1 SGHAT and CDR2 FQNNGV. CDR3 length: 15 amino acids. Trimming cost V 1 base and J 2 bases; bases outside gene matches: 4. This CDR3 is CASSLGASGQETQYF. The CDR3 nucleotides read TGTGCCAGCAGCTTAGGGGCTAGCGGTCAAGAGACCCAGTACTTC.

The V gene is TRBV6-5, the J gene TRBJ1-2; maybe TRBD1 (6 bases). Germline V lookup: CDR1 MNHEY, CDR2 SVGAGI. This CDR3 is 12 amino acids long. Trimming took off 7 bases at V and 7 bases at J, with 13 bases between the two ends. The CDR3 loop reads CASTVRGSGYTF. The CDR3 region has the DNA TGTGCCAGCACGGTCAGGGGTTCTGGCTACACCTTC.

Here the CDR3 reads CASSSPTSGSYNEQFF. Here the CDR3 DNA reads TGTGCCAGCAGCTCCCCGACTAGCGGTTCCTACAATGAGCAGTTCTTC. The genes are TRBV7-3 and TRBJ2-1; 9 bases fit TRBD2. The V gene end was trimmed by 4 bases and the J gene end by 1 base; junction bases not matched to a gene: 5. This CDR3 spans 16 amino acids. The germline V gene encodes CDR1 SGHTA and CDR2 FQGTGA.

The gene calls are TRBV7-8 and TRBJ1-4; TRBD1 agrees at 8 bases. CDR3 size: 17 residues. Losses at the gene ends were 4 bases for V and 8 bases for J; bases not matched to a gene: 15. The V gene's germline CDR1 is SGHVS and CDR2 FQNEAQ. The CDR3 DNA reads TGTGCCAGCAGCTCGCATACCCGGACAGGGTCAGAAGAAAAACTGTTTTTT. This gives the protein CASSSHTRTGSEEKLFF.